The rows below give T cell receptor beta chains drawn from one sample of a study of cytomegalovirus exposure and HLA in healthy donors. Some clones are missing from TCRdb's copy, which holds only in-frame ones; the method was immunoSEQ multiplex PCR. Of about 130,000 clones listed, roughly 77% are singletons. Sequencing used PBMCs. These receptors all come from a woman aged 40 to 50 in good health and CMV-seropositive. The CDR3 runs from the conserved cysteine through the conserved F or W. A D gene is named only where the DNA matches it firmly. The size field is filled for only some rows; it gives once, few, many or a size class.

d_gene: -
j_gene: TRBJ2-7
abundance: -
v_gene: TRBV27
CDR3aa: CASSFADSSYEQYF
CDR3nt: TGTGCCAGCAGTTTTGCGGACAGCAGCTACGAGCAGTACTTC

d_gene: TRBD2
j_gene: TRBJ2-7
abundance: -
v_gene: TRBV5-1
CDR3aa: CASSLGLADEQYF
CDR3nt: TGCGCCAGCAGCCTGGGACTAGCCGACGAGCAGTACTTC

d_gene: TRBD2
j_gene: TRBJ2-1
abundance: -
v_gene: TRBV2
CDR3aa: CASKAGGPHEQFF
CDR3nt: TGTGCCAGCAAGGCGGGAGGGCCACATGAGCAGTTCTTC

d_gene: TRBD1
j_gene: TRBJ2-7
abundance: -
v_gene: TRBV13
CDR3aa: CASSPGGTGGYEQYF
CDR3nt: TGTGCCAGCAGCCCCGGGGGGACAGGGGGCTACGAGCAGTACTTC

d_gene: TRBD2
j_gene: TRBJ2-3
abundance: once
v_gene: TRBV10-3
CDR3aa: CAISPPGTSGTDTQYF
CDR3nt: TGTGCCATCAGTCCCCCCGGGACTAGCGGGACAGATACGCAGTATTTT

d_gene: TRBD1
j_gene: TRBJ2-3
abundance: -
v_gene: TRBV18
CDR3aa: CASSQPGQGSADTQYF
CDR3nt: TGTGCCAGCTCACAACCGGGACAGGGGAGTGCAGATACGCAGTATTTT

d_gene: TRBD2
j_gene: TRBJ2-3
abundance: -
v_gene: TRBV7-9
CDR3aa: CASSVNLAGGPTDTQYF
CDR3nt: TGTGCCAGCAGCGTAAACCTAGCGGGGGGGCCTACAGATACGCAGTATTTT

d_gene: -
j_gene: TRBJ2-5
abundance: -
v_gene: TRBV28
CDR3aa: CASSLSDRYQETQYF
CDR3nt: TGTGCCAGCAGTTTATCCGACAGATACCAAGAGACCCAGTACTTC

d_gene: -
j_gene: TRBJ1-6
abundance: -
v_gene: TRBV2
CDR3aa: CASSEIQFNSPLHF
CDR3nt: TGTGCCAGCAGTGAAATACAGTTTAATTCACCCCTCCACTTT

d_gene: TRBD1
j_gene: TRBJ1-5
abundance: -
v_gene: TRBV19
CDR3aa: CASTLGQGMNQPQHF
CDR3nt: TGTGCCAGTACCCTGGGACAGGGCATGAATCAGCCCCAGCATTTT

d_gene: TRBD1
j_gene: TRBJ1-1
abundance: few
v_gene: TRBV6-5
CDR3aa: CASRQPPGQAEAFF
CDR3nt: TGTGCCAGCAGACAACCACCCGGACAGGCTGAAGCTTTCTTT